This T cell receptor beta chain was captured by sequencing in a study of HIV-infected patients and healthy controls. cDNA was made from about 500 ng RNA using alpha and beta constant primers. Alpha and beta chain libraries were made separately by chain-specific third strand synthesis with multiplexing indices. One primer pair amplified all rearrangements per chain; each cDNA got molecular barcodes. In TCRdb, the 5' RACE reads were re-called with MiXCR into one record per CDR3 protein. The sample has 15,000 to 20,000 distinct CDR3 sequences, 9% to 10% seen once. Overall study results and limits: The authors saw processing only sixteen HIV-infected individuals as a major limitation on generality. Untreated HIV+ repertoires had roughly threefold fewer distinct CDR3s and lower Shannon diversity than healthy controls.

All unsorted peripheral T cells were captured because whole blood was used without fractionation. This clonotype was seen many times. What it recognizes is unknown. The receptor was derived from an adult in good health. Material: blood.

The CDR3 protein is CASSDWVGRLDEQYF. In DNA, the CDR3 is TGTGCCAGCAGTGACTGGGTAGGGAGACTCGACGAGCAGTACTTC. The chain carries TRBV2 and TRBJ2-7, with D possibly TRBD2 on 5 matching bases. The CDR3 totals 15 residues. Germline-derived CDR1 and CDR2 are SNHLY and FYNNEI. V was trimmed by 3 bases and J by 5 bases, leaving 17 bases between them.